This T cell receptor beta chain is drawn from a study of Ad26.COV2.S vaccination and SARS-CoV-2 variants. The CDR3 is 13 residues long. Germline V gene sequence: CDR1 SGHDT, CDR2 YYEEEE. V was trimmed by 2 bases and J by 2 bases, leaving 6 bases between them. Produced via immunoSEQ multiplex PCR; TCRdb's table is partial and in-frame only. The data show hundreds of thousands of clones, about 89% seen once. The treatment here: around 19 received Ad26.COV2.S at low or high dose, single or two shots; about 5 received placebo; per-sample allocation not given. The investigators took samples on day 63 after the first vaccine or placebo injection. The vaccine antigen was prefusion-stabilized Wuhan SARS-CoV-2 spike.

V gene TRBV5-6 combines with J gene TRBJ2-3, with D hard to call. The sample was peripheral blood, taken in a trial of Ad26.COV2.S vaccine versus placebo. The origin of this receptor is a person aged 18-60 years who received the Ad26.COV2.S COVID-19 vaccine or a placebo. DNA of the CDR3: TGTGCCAGCAGCTTACGTCCCACAGATACGCAGTATTTT. It specifies CASSLRPTDTQYF.